These 2 T cell receptor beta chains originate from one sample sequenced in a study of T cell responses to AZD1222 COVID-19 vaccine. The method was immunoSEQ multiplex PCR; TCRdb's version includes in-frame clones alone and lacks a portion of them. Here the sample spans approximately 110,000 clones, roughly 85% being singletons. Sample: peripheral blood, taken 28 days after the second AZD1222 dose. Source of these receptors: an adult who received the AZD1222 COVID-19 vaccine.

This clone appeared once. This sequence joins TRBV19 and TRBJ2-1; D gene uncertain. Germline V lookup: CDR1 LNHDA, CDR2 SQIVND (reference sequence). The germline V and J ends were trimmed by 3 bases and 4 bases, with 13 bases remaining between them. The CDR3 contains 15 residues. The DNA of the CDR3 is TGTGCCAGTAGTATGGCTGGAGAGGCTTACAATGAGCAGTTCTTC. This translates into CASSMAGEAYNEQFF.

This sequence joins TRBV28 and TRBJ1-5; D is uncertain. With 3 bases removed from V and 4 bases from J, the gap between germline ends came to 7 bases. Germline V gene sequence: CDR1 MDHEN, CDR2 SYDVKM. The CDR3 consists of 13 residues. Here the CDR3 DNA reads TGTGCCAGCAGTTTTGATGGGAATCAGCCCCAGCATTTT. Translating it yields CASSFDGNQPQHF.